Here is one TCR beta chain with its context. Its specificity is not known. An end of the junction does not agree with germline; a read error may underlie this. This entry belongs to a study of blood T cells in healthy people across ages. Regarding the study as a whole: In long-lived donors, naive CD4+ cell counts and diversity exceeded those of aged donors.

Every sample gave at least 5 micrograms of total RNA when it was extracted. Alongside a J-beta primer mix, a sample-barcoded 5' primer served in a second PCR lasting about 7 to 11 cycles. Every cDNA was tagged by a template-switch adaptor with 12 random nucleotides. TCRdb fed the 5' RACE reads into MiXCR, producing one record per CDR3 protein. Of about 800,000 distinct CDR3 sequences listed, around half were seen once; the top ten hold 15% to 20%. Germline CDR1 ENHRY, CDR2 SYGVKD. This CDR3 has 17 residues. The source is an older man in good health. The sample taken for sequencing was blood. This chain links TRBV10-3 with TRBJ2-1; 8 bases map to TRBD2. Here the CDR3 reads CASQGGGTVGLVNEQLF. CDR3 nucleotide sequence: TGTGCCAGCCAAGGCGGGGGGACTGTTGGACTAGTAAACGAGCAGTTGTTC.